Sequencing of this T cell receptor beta chain was carried out in a study of CD8+ T cells in alopecia areata. Whole-study context: For the treated group, dosing was oral tofacitinib at 5 to 10 mg twice daily. The drug, tofacitinib, lasted 6 to 18 months, followed by 6 months off drug.

About this clone: Antigen unknown.

CDR1 is SGHRS, CDR2 YFSETQ, per germline. The length of the CDR3 is 13 residues. Between the trimmed V and J ends, which lost 1 base and 1 base, there was a span of 5 bases. General study findings and limits: Scalp clonality dropped significantly under tofacitinib, as did expanded CD8+ top-100 clones.

The treatment is: oral pan-JAK inhibitor, 5-10 mg twice daily. Obtained from alopecia areata patients were lesional scalp punch biopsies along with peripheral blood. TCR sequencing used cDNA made by reverse transcription of extracted RNA. Clones were sequenced by immunoSEQ multiplex PCR, and TCRdb holds only the in-frame ones, with some missing. The profile shows roughly 190,000 clones, around three fifths of them singletons. This TCR came from a human donor with alopecia areata. This sample comprised CD4+ T cells sorted from blood, obtained at week 24, from a patient treated with tofacitinib. The J gene is TRBJ1-1, the V gene TRBV5-1; D is unresolved. The CDR3 bases are TGCGCCAGCAGCTTGCAGGAGAACACTGAAGCTTTCTTT. It is translated as CASSLQENTEAFF.